This T cell receptor beta chain originates from a study of blood T cells in healthy people across ages (dated by TCRdb to between 2014 and 2016). For the wider study: In model experiments, template switching captured roughly one uniquely barcoded TCR beta cDNA molecule for every two T cells. Age-related changes in TCR beta repertoire diversity were measured in the study by deep sequencing normalized with unique cDNA molecular identifiers. For two donors (one aged 18 to 29 and one aged 80 or older), the study analyzed two additional independent replicas of 1 million unique cDNA reads from the same blood draw. The donors were divided into four age groups: young (average roughly 17 years), middle-aged (around 37), aged (about 62) and long-lived (around 87). To avoid experimental bias, donors of different ages were distributed randomly across sequencing lanes. What the research found in general, with its limitations: The CMV infection status of donors was not known, potentially confounding age-related changes in expanded clonotypes. Estimates of total diversity from one million sequenced T cells were regarded as lower bounds and underestimates. Conclusive comparison of naive and antigen-experienced compartments was prevented by the profiling of bulk unsorted PBMCs. Observed TCR beta diversity correlated strongly with the percentage of naive T cells measured by flow cytometry. Compared with the aged group, the long-lived group had more naive CD4+ T cells, fewer expanded clones and increased TCR diversity, suggesting age selection. Observed TCR beta diversity per million T cells fell roughly linearly with age, and a significant reduction was already apparent by age around 40.

Cut back by 9 bases and 2 bases, the V and J ends lie 10 bases apart. The cysteine opens and the phenylalanine closes a CDR3 of 12 amino acids. Just the 36-base CDR3 DNA is kept, in frame starting at base 1. Reading the germline V gene gives CDR1 SGHRS and CDR2 YFSETQ. Receptors were amplified or captured by 5' RACE. Sequencing took place on an Illumina HiSeq 2500. A second PCR of roughly 6 to 11 cycles was performed with a sample-barcoded 5' primer and a J-beta primer mix. A template-switch 5' adaptor carrying 12 random nucleotides introduced a unique molecular identifier onto each TCR beta cDNA molecule. Each sample yielded at least 3 million CDR3-containing paired-end reads. First-strand cDNA was synthesized from all RNA with the Mint cDNA synthesis kit, primed by a TRBC-specific oligonucleotide. All cDNA was treated with uracil-DNA glycosylase and then went through a first 18-cycle PCR with the universal primers M1SS and BC2_uni_R. The authors' pipeline ran thus. For normalization, 1 million high-quality reads were randomly selected from each sample, with every read carrying a distinct molecular identifier. Instead of being binned into consensus sequences, reads with shared molecular identifiers were discarded. MiTCR, run with a Q25 quality threshold and the strictest error-elimination algorithm, handled CDR3 identification, clonotype clustering and error correction. Lower-bound total TCR beta diversity was estimated with a nonparametric unseen species model using Euler transformation. The public reads were reanalyzed by TCRdb: fastp trimming at Q25, MiXCR alignment, in-frame beta chains only. Under each unique CDR3 protein, matching rows form one entry showing the most common genes and DNA. These V and J calls are TCRdb output, not the study's own analysis. This sample lists hundreds of thousands of distinct CDR3 sequences; 58% were detected once. The ten largest clones capture 20% to 25% of the sample.

With respect to this clonotype: Its antigen is unknown. It has no much larger one-base neighbor in the sample; base qualities were not kept.

The donors were roughly 38 Caucasian individuals from Russia, aged roughly 6 to 90 years, who were systemically healthy. Each donor gave around 9.8 milliliters of peripheral blood, collected into EDTA-treated Vacutainer tubes. Ficoll-Paque density-gradient centrifugation was used to isolate PBMCs, with at least 6 million obtained per sample. Trizol reagent was used to extract total RNA from the PBMCs, yielding at least 6 micrograms per sample. For every donor, flow cytometry on a PBMC aliquot measured the percentage of naive CD45RAhigh/CD27high T cells. The rearranged segments are TRBV5-1 and TRBJ2-3; the D gene lacks a confident call. The source is a man aged 25 to 45 in good health. Sample: blood. The CDR3 region has the sequence CATRVDTDTQYF. The base sequence is TGCGCCACCCGGGTTGACACAGATACGCAGTATTTT.